A selection of T cell receptor beta chains follows, all from one sample in a study of T cell repertoires in cytomegalovirus infection. TCRdb passed the reads through MiXCR, listing each CDR3 protein once. The sample yields 200,000 or so distinct CDR3 sequences, less than 50% seen once. Antigens of these TCRs are unknown. The material sequenced was CD8+ T cells from cultured PBMCs, taken from culture after CMV antigen stimulation. These receptors originate from a human donor in good health (CMV status not recorded). Some clones in this sample may be carry-over from other donors' samples. CDR3s include the opening cysteine and the closing phenylalanine or tryptophan. D genes are given only for firm matches.

v_call d_call cdr3_aa
TRBV5-5 - CASSLYKHYGYTF
TRBV6-6 - CASSYTRTVDIMNTEAFF
TRBV10-3 - CAISVVVTDEQYF
TRBV9 TRBD1 CASSVVGTGYNEQFF
TRBV7-9 TRBD1 CASSSGTGTIETQYF
TRBV11-2 TRBD1 CASSAPGQGNYEQYF
TRBV12-3/TRBV12-4 TRBD1 CASSLRDRGSEAFF
TRBV7-9 - CASSLVRTDSEAFF
TRBV4-1 - CASSPGPANTGELFF
TRBV13 - CASSSSFDFLDHNEQFF
TRBV7-2 - CASSSDRFSYNEQFF
TRBV12-5 - CASGSTLYNEQFF
TRBV4-1 TRBD1 CASSQDRVTGGQPQHF
TRBV12-5 - CASGLEWDTQYF
TRBV7-2 TRBD1 CASSSGTGDNEQFF
TRBV7-9 - CASSSDKGGYNEQFF
TRBV19 - CASSIGRGSNQPQHF